These 8 T cell receptor beta chains originate from one sample sequenced in a study of T cell responses to AZD1222 COVID-19 vaccine. Here immunoSEQ multiplex PCR was the method, and the copy in TCRdb shows in-frame clones only, minus some. The top ten clones hold roughly 2.6% of a sample with 100,000 or so clones, approximately 87% of them seen once. The sample was peripheral blood, taken on day 0 of AZD1222 vaccination. The receptors come from an adult in good health.

The chain combines TRBV2 with TRBJ1-3, with TRBD1 matching over 7 bases. Losses at the gene ends were 4 bases for V and 1 base for J; bases not matched to a gene: 4. Germline CDR1 reads SNHLY; CDR2 reads FYNNEI. This CDR3 has 15 amino acids. The CDR3 region has the DNA TGTGCCAGCAGTGTCGACAGGGAATCTGGAAACACCATATATTTT. This sequence encodes CASSVDRESGNTIYF.

The chain carries TRBV29-1 and TRBJ2-1, with D possibly matching TRBD2 (6 bases). This CDR3 comprises 15 residues. The germline V and J ends were trimmed by 7 bases and 0 bases, with 16 bases remaining between them. Looked up from germline, CDR1 is SQVTM and CDR2 is ANQGSEA. CDR3 in amino acids: CSAWDFFSSYNEQFF. CDR3 nucleotides: TGCAGCGCCTGGGACTTTTTTAGCTCCTACAATGAGCAGTTCTTC.

The chain uses TRBV6-5 and TRBJ2-7; 7 bases align to TRBD1. The CDR3 runs to 15 residues. Germline values: CDR1 MNHEY, CDR2 SVGAGI. Unmatched junction bases numbered 8, after V lost 0 bases and J lost 6 bases. This chain's CDR3 is CASSYSQGIVSEQYF. The CDR3, as DNA: TGTGCCAGCAGTTACTCACAGGGGATTGTTAGCGAGCAGTACTTC.

The chain couples TRBV7-9 to TRBJ2-1; D possibly corresponds to TRBD1 (5 bases). The CDR3 has 15 amino acids. Germline CDR1 is SEHNR and CDR2 is FQNEAQ (reference sequence). V was pared by 5 bases and J by 6 bases, with 17 bases between. CDR3 nucleotide sequence: TGTGCCAGCAGCCCCCGGCCAGGGATGGGCAATGAGCAGTTCTTC. Translating it yields CASSPRPGMGNEQFF.

The chain carries TRBV7-9 and TRBJ1-1; 9 bases match TRBD1. Unmatched junction bases numbered 4, after V lost 1 base and J lost 7 bases. The CDR3 spans 14 residues. CDR1 and CDR2 from the germline V gene are SEHNR and FQNEAQ (reference sequence). CDR3 coding DNA: TGTGCCAGCAGCTTAGACAGGGGGCTCGATGAAGCTTTCTTT. Its translation is CASSLDRGLDEAFF.

V is TRBV3-1 (or the pseudogene TRBV3-2) and J is TRBJ2-1; 8 bases line up with TRBD2. Germline assignment: CDR1 LGHDT and CDR2 YNNKEL (reference sequence). V was clipped by 4 bases and J by 12 bases; unmatched bases: 17. This CDR3 spans 16 amino acids. This chain's CDR3 is CASSPQSSGRSRGQFF. The CDR3 DNA follows: TGTGCCAGCAGCCCCCAATCCAGCGGGAGATCGCGGGGGCAGTTCTTC.

The V gene is TRBV6-5, the J gene TRBJ1-6; 10 bases line up with TRBD1. The trim removed 5 bases at V and 7 bases at J, leaving 5 bases unmatched. This CDR3 spans 15 amino acids. Germline CDR1 and CDR2: MNHEY and SVGAGI. The CDR3, as DNA: TGTGCCAGCAGTCCGACAGGGGGCATGAATTCACCCCTCCACTTT. This codes for CASSPTGGMNSPLHF.

The chain joins TRBV5-4 to TRBJ1-1; 7 nucleotides line up with TRBD1. The CDR3 covers 13 residues. Trimming at V came to 4 bases and at J to 4 bases, leaving 4 bases not matched to a gene. Per germline, CDR1 SGHNT and CDR2 YYREEE (reference sequence). The CDR3 loop is CASSDRVSTEAFF. The CDR3 nucleotides read TGTGCCAGCAGCGACAGGGTCTCCACTGAAGCTTTCTTT.